This T cell receptor (beta chain) is from a study of T cells in women clearing cervical HPV infection. Study in general: Only a few women had HLA typing results available. Study results and caveats: CIN3+ cases had significantly higher TCR richness than controls; evenness did not differ. TRBV6-7 relative abundance averaged approximately 0.11% in cases and under 0.2% in controls.

V was clipped by 5 bases and J by 6 bases, with 14 bases between them. The CDR3 consists of 14 residues. Germline V gives CDR1 SGHVS, CDR2 FNYEAQ. Comment on this clone: Its antigen is not known. The CDR3 end is not reached by the read, which stops 3 residues before it; the germline J gene fills it in.

Average input was approximately 1,200 ng genomic DNA for immunoSEQ TCR beta CDR3 amplification. Produced via immunoSEQ multiplex PCR; TCRdb's table is partial and in-frame only. The sample shows 14,000 or so clones, and less than 25% sits with its ten largest clones. The gene calls are TRBV7-6 and TRBJ2-1; perhaps TRBD1 as D (5 bases). The sequence came from a woman aged 18 to 75 with a cervical HPV16 infection that either progressed to CIN3+ or cleared (not recorded which). Sequencing was done on a sample of blood buffy coat. CDR3 DNA, as far as it was read: TGTGCCAGCAGCCCTTCCCCAGGGTTCAATGAG. Its translation: CASSPSPGFNE. The whole CDR3 reads CASSPSPGFNEQFF.